This T cell receptor beta chain emerged from a study of blood T cell repertoires in COVID-19. Study-wide context: Researchers got acute and convalescent COVID-19 samples from the United States, Italy and Spain.

Trimming stripped 0 bases from V and 4 bases from J, with 15 bases between. There are 16 residues in the CDR3. Germline V gene sequence: CDR1 SGDLS, CDR2 YYNGEE. Original analysis: It was from reference gene primer amplification that nucleated cell counts were estimated. TCRdb's copy holds only in-frame clones and misses some; the assay was immunoSEQ multiplex PCR. Clonal size and the V and J genes are those of that table, whereas D and trimming came from the DNA. The data contain about 140,000 clones, approximately 83% of them singletons. This chain links TRBV9 with TRBJ2-3; a possible D gene is TRBD1 (6 bases). The receptor's source is a human donor in a cohort sampled during active COVID-19. The sample was peripheral blood. The DNA of the CDR3 is TGTGCCAGCAGCGTAGCTGGCCAGGGGTTCCCAGATACGCAGTATTTT. It is translated as CASSVAGQGFPDTQYF.